Here is one TCR beta chain with its context. The target of this receptor is not known. Since a much larger clone is just one base distant, this may be a read error. The time point tag for this specimen amounts to: newly diagnosed GD, antithyroid drugs for less than 3 months. For both TCR sequencing and RNA sequencing, RNA was extracted from PBMCs using TRIzol. Graves' disease was diagnosed according to American Thyroid Association guidelines. Recruitment of patients was carried out at an endocrinology department in Xi'an, China. Each patient gave 8.5 to 9.5 milliliters of peripheral blood, collected in an EDTA anticoagulant tube. Ficoll Paque Plus density gradient separation was used to isolate PBMCs, and no further T cell sorting was performed. An Agilent 2100 Bioanalyzer and agarose gel were used to assess RNA quality, and a NanoDrop 2000 was used to measure RNA concentration. The data derive from a study of regulatory T cells in long-lasting Graves disease (dated by TCRdb to about 2021). About the investigation overall: Antithyroid drugs had been taken for less than 3 months by newly diagnosed Graves' disease patients. Peripheral blood TCR sequencing and RNA sequencing compared persistent Graves' disease patients with newly diagnosed Graves' disease patients. The study took place in China and was registered as a clinical trial. TCR sequencing covered some 13 persistent and approximately 20 newly diagnosed Graves' disease patients, some 33 samples in total. What the study reported, not specific to this receptor: Sequencing and analysis were limited to the TCR beta chain. The study examined only peripheral blood because the primary lesion, thyroid tissue, could not be accessed. The authors acknowledged the small sample size as a limitation that may reduce accuracy. More public clonotypes were shared among persistent patients (fewer than 3,000) than among newly diagnosed patients (roughly 960). Compared with newly diagnosed patients, patients with persistent Graves' disease had lower TCR Shannon entropy and fewer highly expanded clones, which suggests clonal expansion.

The library was generated by multiplex PCR. The sequencing machine was an Illumina HiSeq 4000. TCR beta libraries were built with iRepertoire HTBI primers and Arm-PCR amplification of CDR3 regions. Before sequencing, the PCR products underwent gel purification. The source study handled its data this way. Across samples, about 63 TRBV and 15 or so TRBJ segments were identified and used for gene usage analysis of CDR3 amino acid clonotypes. Filtered high-quality paired reads were merged into contigs using COPE and FqMerger. BLAST was used to align contigs to IMGT TRBV, TRBD and TRBJ reference genes, with CDR3 defined following IMGT. Any clonotype with a frequency above 0.1% was counted as a highly expanded clone. Repertoire diversity was measured by Shannon entropy, and V-J evenness by the Gini coefficient. Clonotypes shared by more than one individual were considered public. TCRdb trimmed the raw reads at Q25, called clones with MiXCR and kept productive beta chains. Every distinct CDR3 protein forms one entry, paired with its most common genes and DNA. None of the V and J calls come from the authors' own analysis; TCRdb made them. In all, the sample holds about 540,000 distinct CDR3 sequences, and 13% of those were seen once. Jointly, the top ten make up 8.5% to 10% of the sample.

This same sample was also part of a study on T cells in Graves' hyperthyroidism and ophthalmopathy. As described in the second report: Stable Graves' hyperthyroidism was defined as no progression to ophthalmopathy during 18 months of follow-up. Hyperthyroidism patients were newly diagnosed, with disease duration under 2 months, and aged 18 to 65 years. Exclusion was applied to patients with uncontrolled infections, other autoimmune diseases, pregnancy or lactation. Clinical symptoms, serum thyroxine and TRAb, thyroid ultrasound, and orbital computed tomography formed the basis for the diagnoses. A first-round RT-PCR of the TCR CDR3 used the HTBI primer set with the Qiagen OneStep RT-PCR kit. Most expanded thyroid clonotypes (frequency above 0.001) were also found in blood, which suggests that blood repertoires may mirror thyroid immune responses. In cross-validation, a model built on a 13 V-J signature told ophthalmopathy apart from stable hyperthyroidism with roughly 87% sensitivity and around 81% specificity, and in testing the same model reached 80%/75%. In validation, the model predicted progression to ophthalmopathy with 55% to 71% sensitivity and 72.22% specificity, a median of around six months before onset. TCR V-J signatures able to tell the groups apart were searched for in a discovery cohort of approximately 95 patients, of whom around 43 had Graves' ophthalmopathy and more than 55 had stable Graves' hyperthyroidism. An independent validation cohort of under 20 hyperthyroidism patients and 17 patients who later progressed to ophthalmopathy tested prospective prediction of ophthalmopathy. The approximately 90 discovery patients were divided at random into training and test sets in a 7:3 ratio. In addition, the study compared T-cell repertoires in thyroid tissue and in blood from several Graves' hyperthyroidism patients. Following sampling, methimazole starting at 30 mg daily was given to hyperthyroidism patients, and high-dose intravenous methylprednisolone was given to ophthalmopathy patients. A second multiplex PCR round built the libraries, followed by size selection and purification. Paired-end sequencing of the libraries was performed with 100 bp reads on an Illumina HiSeq2000. SOAPnuke was used to process the raw data, throwing out any read that contained adapters or uncalled bases, had a mean Phred below 15, or lacked an exact constant-primer or identifier match. High-quality paired reads were merged with COPE v1.2.5, and unique nucleotide sequences were defined as clonotypes. Clonotypes were aligned to IMGT TRBV, TRBD and TRBJ reference segments using MiTCR v1.1. The analysis was restricted to V-J combinations with a frequency above 0.0001, which together covered 99% to 99.2% of the repertoires. The TCS score was defined as F50 (clonal expansion) divided by E x V (chaos), with BLOSUM62-based TCRdist calculated between CDR3 peptides within each V-J. Welch's t-statistics and random forest reduced 450 to 600 V-J features to under 15, which were used in a naive Bayes classifier (R e1071). Sample size was not statistically predetermined, and investigators were not blinded to group allocation. The paper describes TCR Vbeta CDR3 sequencing of 120 to 150 peripheral blood samples, made up of 43 ophthalmopathy patients, roughly 72 hyperthyroidism patients and 17 progressor patients.

The sequence came from a man aged 25-45 years with Graves disease. Donor details come from another sample of the same person, matched by shared clones. The source material was peripheral blood mononuclear cells (PBMCs), sampled at new diagnosis, from a patient treated with antithyroid drugs.

This receptor carries the CDR3 CSSSPRGQPQHF. The sequenced DNA: TGTTCCAGCTCACCGCGGGGACAGCCCCAGCATTTT. The V and J segments used are TRBV18 and TRBJ1-5; too little of a D gene remains to name it. The CDR3 spans 12 residues, from the cysteine through the phenylalanine. The DNA shown is the 36-base CDR3, in frame from base 1. CDR1 and CDR2 are read off the germline V gene as KGHSH and LQKENI.